This TCR beta chain emerged from a study of blood T cell repertoires in COVID-19. Study background: Samples representing acute and convalescent COVID-19 were sourced from the United States, Italy and Spain.

The V gene's germline CDR1 is SGHTA and CDR2 FQGNSA. The CDR3 is 14 amino acids. Trimming took 2 bases from V and 3 from J, leaving 10 bases between them. Assay: immunoSEQ multiplex PCR; the TCRdb copy retains only in-frame clones and omits some. The data hold just over 200,000 clones, with 60% to 85% observed a single time. This receptor was identified in an older woman with acute or convalescent COVID-19. The sequenced sample consisted of peripheral blood. The V gene is TRBV7-2, the J gene TRBJ2-5; D not certain. CDR3 residues: CASSLSWQEETQYF. The CDR3 coding sequence is TGTGCCAGCAGCTTAAGCTGGCAGGAAGAGACCCAGTACTTC.